This T cell receptor (beta chain) was obtained from a study of blood T cell repertoires in COVID-19. Repertoires were generated with immunoSEQ multiplex PCR, while TCRdb's copy carries only in-frame clones and drops some. This table has about 300,000 clones, roughly 86% appearing once. V lost 5 bases and J lost 5, with 10 bases in between. CDR1 is MNHEY and CDR2 is SVGEGT in the germline V gene. CDR3 length: 13 residues. The source of this sequence is a woman aged 45-65 years who had been exposed to COVID-19. The sequenced sample was PBMCs or T cells enriched from blood (not recorded which). The chain employs TRBV6-2 or TRBV6-3 and TRBJ1-5; D gene ambiguous. CDR3 sequence reads: CASSNRGHQPQHF. As DNA, the CDR3 is TGTGCCAGCAGTAATAGAGGCCATCAGCCCCAGCATTTT.